The 28 T cell receptor beta chains listed next were all sequenced from one sample in a study of T cell responses to AZD1222 COVID-19 vaccine. Some clones are missing from TCRdb's copy, which holds only in-frame ones; the method was immunoSEQ multiplex PCR. In the table there are some 200,000 clones, 90% to 95% of which are singletons. Sequenced here: peripheral blood, sampled 28 days after the second dose of the MenACWY control vaccine. The origin of the receptors is an adult who received the MenACWY meningococcal vaccine as a control.

The V call is TRBV7-9, the J call TRBJ1-1, with unresolved D. Looked up from germline, CDR1 is SEHNR and CDR2 is FQNEAQ (reference sequence). CDR3 length: 16 amino acids. Trimming removed 3 bases from V and 0 bases from J, with 14 bases in between. CDR3 protein: CASSFEVGRMNTEAFF. The CDR3 DNA follows: TGTGCCAGCAGCTTTGAGGTCGGACGGATGAACACTGAAGCTTTCTTT.

The chain couples TRBV7-6 to TRBJ1-5; TRBD1 aligns across 8 bases. CDR3 length: 17 residues. Germline-derived CDR1 and CDR2 are SGHVS and FNYEAQ. The junction had 11 bases not matched to a gene; V was cut back by 4 bases and J by 3 bases. CDR3 nucleotides: TGTGCCAGCAGCTCACAGCCCGGGACAGGTTTCAATCAGCCCCAGCATTTT. Translating it yields CASSSQPGTGFNQPQHF.

The V call is TRBV28, the J call TRBJ2-7; a possible D gene is TRBD1 (5 bases). Trimming took 4 bases from V and 0 from J, leaving 16 bases between them. Germline CDR1 MDHEN, CDR2 SYDVKM. The CDR3 has 16 residues. The CDR3 nucleotides are TGTGCCAGCAGTTCCCCGGACACCAGGAGCTCCTACGAGCAGTACTTC. Its translation is CASSSPDTRSSYEQYF. The full variable domain, in which reference TRBV28 and TRBJ2-7 provide the parts outside the CDR3, is DVKVTQSSRYLVKRTGEKVFLECVQDMDHENMFWYRQDPGLGLRLIYFSYDVKMKEKGDIPEGYSVSREKKERFSLILESASTNQTSMYLCASSSPDTRSSYEQYFGPGTRLTVT.

V and J are TRBV3-1 (or the pseudogene TRBV3-2) and TRBJ2-7; 11 nucleotides line up with TRBD2. The CDR3 is 14 amino acids. V lost 8 bases and J lost 2; bases outside the gene matches: 5. Germline CDR1 and CDR2: LGHDT and YNNKEL (reference sequence). In DNA form, the CDR3 reads TGTGCCAGCGGTACTAGCGGGGGTACCTACGAGCAGTACTTC. Protein: CASGTSGGTYEQYF.

V and J are TRBV28 and TRBJ1-1, with 7 positions matching TRBD1. After removal of 2 bases from V and 1 base from J, the junction contained 1 base not matched to a gene. There are 14 residues in the CDR3. Germline CDR1 is MDHEN and CDR2 is SYDVKM. The CDR3 is CASSLGTANTEAFF. The CDR3, as DNA: TGTGCCAGCAGTTTAGGGACAGCGAACACTGAAGCTTTCTTT.

The rearrangement joins TRBV28 to TRBJ2-3; TRBD1 agrees at 10 bases. The CDR3 has 14 amino acids. V shed 8 bases and J 3 bases; nucleotides not matched to a gene: 5. The germline gives CDR1 MDHEN, CDR2 SYDVKM. The CDR3, as DNA: TGTGCCAGCCGTAGGGGACAGGGGACAGATACGCAGTATTTT. It translates to CASRRGQGTDTQYF.

CDR3 bases: TGTGCCAGCAGCCCCCGCGGGGACTACGAGCAGTACTTC. The encoded protein is CASSPRGDYEQYF. The chain recombines TRBV3-1 (or the pseudogene TRBV3-2) with TRBJ2-7; TRBD2 is a possible D gene (6 bases). The CDR3 extends over 13 amino acids. Trimming took off 4 bases at V and 3 bases at J, with 10 bases between the two ends. The germline gives CDR1 LGHDT, CDR2 YNNKEL (reference sequence).

The V call is TRBV10-3, the J call TRBJ1-2; 11 positions match TRBD1. The CDR3 runs to 16 residues. The germline V gene encodes CDR1 ENHRY and CDR2 SYGVKD. J was trimmed by 2 bases and V by 7 bases; bases with no gene match: 9. The CDR3 DNA reads TGTGCCATCACCAGTCAGGGGACAGGGGGAAACTATGGCTACACCTTC. It specifies CAITSQGTGGNYGYTF.

This clone was picked up one time. This chain joins TRBV9 and TRBJ2-5; TRBD2 aligns across 9 bases. The germline CDR1 and CDR2 sequences are SGDLS and YYNGEE. The CDR3 contains 19 residues. Trimming removed 3 bases from V and 4 bases from J; junction bases left unmatched: 19. CDR3 residues: CASSGRPRAGGPGGETQYF. CDR3 nucleotide sequence: TGTGCCAGCAGCGGCCGGCCGAGGGCGGGGGGGCCAGGCGGAGAGACCCAGTACTTC.

The chain carries TRBV11-2 and TRBJ2-5; TRBD1 might be the D (6 bases). There are 14 residues in the CDR3. The V and J ends lost 3 bases and 2 bases respectively, with 10 bases between them. CDR1 and CDR2 (germline): SGHAT, FQNNGV. This CDR3 is CASSFGRGQETQYF. The CDR3 region has the DNA TGTGCCAGCAGCTTTGGCAGGGGACAAGAGACCCAGTACTTC.

This clone was seen a single time. This rearrangement joins TRBV10-1 to TRBJ2-7; 9 positions match TRBD1. The CDR3 has 19 amino acids. Germline V CDR1 and CDR2: WNHNN, SYGVQD (reference sequence). V lost 6 bases to trimming and J lost 2 bases; unmatched junction nucleotides: 20. The CDR3 sequence is CASRNRTGVRGPGPYEQYF. In DNA form, the CDR3 reads TGCGCCAGCAGGAACCGGACAGGGGTACGAGGGCCGGGGCCCTACGAGCAGTACTTC.

This sequence joins TRBV2 and TRBJ1-6; D not resolved. V lost 1 base, J lost 3 bases, and 4 bases lay in between. The CDR3 loop spans 14 amino acids. Per the germline V gene, CDR1 is SNHLY and CDR2 is FYNNEI. CDR3 protein: CASSEGGYNSPLHF. The CDR3, as DNA: TGTGCCAGCAGTGAAGGGGGCTATAATTCACCCCTCCACTTT.

This clone was observed a single time. The rearrangement uses TRBV7-2 and TRBJ1-2, with TRBD1 matching 8 bases. The CDR3 is 14 residues long. V shed 5 bases and J 1 base; nucleotides not matched to a gene: 3. From germline, CDR1 is SGHTA and CDR2 FQGNSA. The chain's CDR3 is CASSPGQGNYGYTF. CDR3 nucleotide sequence: TGTGCCAGCAGCCCCGGACAGGGTAACTATGGCTACACCTTC.

This clone has more than one count but fewer than ten. This sequence joins TRBV29-1 and TRBJ2-7, with TRBD1 as a possible D gene (6 bases). Germline V gene data show CDR1 as SQVTM and CDR2 as ANQGSEA. Trimming cost V 7 bases and J 2 bases, with 15 bases left between them. This CDR3 spans 13 amino acids. The CDR3 spells CSAGDMLTYEQYF. The CDR3, as DNA: TGCAGCGCCGGGGACATGCTGACCTACGAGCAGTACTTC.

This clone was recorded once. The germline gene is not matched at one end of the junction; a read error may be the cause. The J gene is TRBJ1-4, the V gene TRBV6-1; D is ambiguous. This CDR3 has 14 amino acids. Germline CDR1 MNHNS, CDR2 SASEGT. This CDR3 reads CASSEHGYGNGHAF. The CDR3, as DNA: TGTGCCAGCAGTGAACATGGTTATGGGAACGGTCATGCCTTT.

This chain links TRBV12-3 or TRBV12-4 with TRBJ2-7, with a tentative D call TRBD2 (6 bases). This CDR3 contains 12 residues. Trimming took 5 bases from V and 5 from J, leaving 10 bases between them. The CDR3 protein is CASSILADEQYF. In DNA, the CDR3 is TGTGCCAGCAGTATACTAGCAGACGAGCAGTACTTC.

V is TRBV7-9 and J is TRBJ2-7; D call uncertain. Germline V gene lookup returns CDR1 SEHNR and CDR2 FQNEAQ (reference sequence). The CDR3 spans 12 residues. With 2 bases removed from V and 4 bases from J, the gap between germline ends came to 6 bases. CDR3 nucleotide sequence: TGTGCCAGCAGCTTACTAGGGTACGAGCAGTACTTC. Its protein is CASSLLGYEQYF.

The chain combines TRBV2 with TRBJ2-1; D remains unclear. The V and J ends lost 7 bases and 8 bases respectively, with 9 bases between them. Germline V CDR1 and CDR2: SNHLY, FYNNEI. This CDR3 has 11 amino acids. In DNA form, the CDR3 reads TGTGCCAGCAAGGGTGGCCATGAGCAGTTCTTC. This sequence encodes CASKGGHEQFF.

This chain uses TRBV6-2 or TRBV6-3 with TRBJ2-3; 7 nucleotides line up with TRBD2. The V gene end was trimmed by 2 bases and the J gene end by 0 bases; junction bases not matched to a gene: 11. The CDR3 has 18 residues. Germline V gene sequence: CDR1 MNHEY, CDR2 SVGEGT. The CDR3 nucleotides read TGTGCCAGCAGTTACGCCATCCTAGCGGATTCTAGCACAGATACGCAGTATTTT. Translating it yields CASSYAILADSSTDTQYF.

The chain uses TRBV7-9 and TRBJ2-7, with 8 bases lining up with TRBD1. The J segment lost 4 bases and the V segment lost 5 bases, leaving 10 bases of the junction unmatched. Germline V gene lookup returns CDR1 SEHNR and CDR2 FQNEAQ (reference sequence). There are 15 residues in the CDR3. The CDR3 coding sequence is TGTGCCAGCAGCCCCCGACAGGGGACTTTTTACGAGCAGTACTTC. Translating it yields CASSPRQGTFYEQYF.

V gene TRBV3-1 (or the pseudogene TRBV3-2) combines with J gene TRBJ2-5; 9 bases fit TRBD2. The germline gives CDR1 LGHDT, CDR2 YNNKEL (reference sequence). This CDR3 contains 16 residues. With V trimmed by 5 bases and J by 0 bases, 7 bases remained unmatched. CDR3 DNA: TGTGCCAGCAGCTTGCGGGGGGGGCGGTACCAAGAGACCCAGTACTTC. Its translation is CASSLRGGRYQETQYF.

The chain carries TRBV12-3 or TRBV12-4 and TRBJ2-5; no firm D call. CDR3 length equals 12 residues. Trimming removed 0 bases from V and 5 bases from J, with 4 bases in between. CDR3 bases: TGTGCCAGCAGTTTAGCGAAGGAGACCCAGTACTTC. Translating it yields CASSLAKETQYF.

This chain links TRBV5-1 with TRBJ1-2; D is possibly TRBD1 (6 bases). The CDR3 has 15 residues. Trimming left V 4 bases short and J 6 bases short, with 19 bases between. Looked up from germline, CDR1 is SGHRS and CDR2 is YFSETQ. The CDR3 DNA sequence: TGCGCCAGCAGCCCCTTGACAGGAGAGTTAAATGGCTACACCTTC. This gives the protein CASSPLTGELNGYTF.

The rearrangement links TRBV13 to TRBJ2-3; D perhaps matches TRBD2 (6 bases). V dropped 5 bases and J dropped 1 base, with 10 bases sitting between them. This CDR3 spans 14 amino acids. Germline CDR1 reads PRHDT; CDR2 reads FYEKMQ (reference sequence). CDR3 DNA sequence: TGTGCCAGCAGCGCATGGGGGGGCACAGATACGCAGTATTTT. Translated, it gives CASSAWGGTDTQYF.

The rearrangement joins TRBV9 to TRBJ2-2; D not resolved. In germline, CDR1 is SGDLS, CDR2 YYNGEE. This CDR3 has 14 residues. Trimming shortened V by 5 bases and J by 1 base, and 9 bases separated the two germline ends. DNA for the CDR3: TGTGCCAGCAGAGGCAGACAGAACACCGGGGAGCTGTTTTTT. Amino acids: CASRGRQNTGELFF.

The genes are TRBV5-1 and TRBJ2-6; no definite D call. V was clipped by 3 bases and J by 0 bases, with 7 bases between them. Looked up from germline, CDR1 is SGHRS and CDR2 is YFSETQ. This CDR3 is built from 15 residues. This CDR3 reads CASSSRASGANVLTF. DNA of the CDR3: TGCGCCAGCAGCTCTAGGGCCTCTGGGGCCAACGTCCTGACTTTC.

This clone was seen once. This rearrangement joins TRBV5-4 to TRBJ2-1; 13 bases are shared with TRBD2. CDR1 is SGHNT and CDR2 is YYREEE in the germline V gene (reference sequence). CDR3 length equals 15 residues. The trim removed 5 bases at V and 4 bases at J, leaving 3 bases unmatched. This chain's CDR3 is CASRLAGGNYNEQFF. The CDR3 region has the DNA TGTGCCAGCAGACTAGCGGGGGGGAATTACAATGAGCAGTTCTTC.

This rearrangement joins TRBV5-1 to TRBJ1-5, with TRBD1 as a possible D gene (5 bases). The CDR3 loop spans 15 amino acids. The V gene lost 6 bases and the J gene lost 2 bases, with 15 bases spanning the gap. Germline V gene lookup returns CDR1 SGHRS and CDR2 YFSETQ. The CDR3 DNA sequence: TGCGCCAGCAAGCGGGGCCTAATGCGCAATCAGCCCCAGCATTTT. It translates to CASKRGLMRNQPQHF. The full variable domain, rest sourced from reference TRBV5-1 and TRBJ1-5, is KAGVTQTPRYLIKTRGQQVTLSCSPISGHRSVSWYQQTPGQGLQFLFEYFSETQRNKGNFPGRFSGRQFSNSRSEMNVSTLELGDSALYLCASKRGLMRNQPQHFGDGTRLSIL.